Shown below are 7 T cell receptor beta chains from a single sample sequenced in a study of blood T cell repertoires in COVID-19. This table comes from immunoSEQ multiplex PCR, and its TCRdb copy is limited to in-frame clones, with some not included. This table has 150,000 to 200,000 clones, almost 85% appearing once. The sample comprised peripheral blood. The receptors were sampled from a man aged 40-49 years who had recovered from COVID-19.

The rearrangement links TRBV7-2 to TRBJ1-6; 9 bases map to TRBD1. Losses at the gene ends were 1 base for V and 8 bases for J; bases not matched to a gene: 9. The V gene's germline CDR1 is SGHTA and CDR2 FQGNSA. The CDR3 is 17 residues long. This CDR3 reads CASSLETGTGYHSPLHF. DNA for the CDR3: TGTGCCAGCAGCTTAGAGACCGGGACAGGGTATCATTCACCCCTCCACTTT.

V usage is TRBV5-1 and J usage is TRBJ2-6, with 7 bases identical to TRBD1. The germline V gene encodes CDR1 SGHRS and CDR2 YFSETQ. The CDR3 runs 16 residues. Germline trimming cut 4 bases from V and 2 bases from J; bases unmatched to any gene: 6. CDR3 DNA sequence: TGCGCCAGCAGCGTGGCAGGGGGAGCTGGGGCCAACGTCCTGACTTTC. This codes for CASSVAGGAGANVLTF.

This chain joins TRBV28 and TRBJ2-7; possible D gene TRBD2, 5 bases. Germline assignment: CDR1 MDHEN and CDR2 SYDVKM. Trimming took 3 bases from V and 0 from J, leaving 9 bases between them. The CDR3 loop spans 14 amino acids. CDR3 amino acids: CASSFPRDSYEQYF. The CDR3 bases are TGTGCCAGCAGTTTCCCCCGGGACTCCTACGAGCAGTACTTC.

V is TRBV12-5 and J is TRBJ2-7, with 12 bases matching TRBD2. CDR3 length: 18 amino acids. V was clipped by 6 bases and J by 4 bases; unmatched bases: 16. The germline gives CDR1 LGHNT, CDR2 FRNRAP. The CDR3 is CASGYQLLASGGAYEQYF. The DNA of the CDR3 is TGTGCTAGTGGATACCAATTACTTGCTAGCGGGGGGGCGTACGAGCAGTACTTC. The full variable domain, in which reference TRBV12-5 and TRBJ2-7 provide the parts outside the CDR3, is DARVTQTPRHKVTEMGQEVTMRCQPILGHNTVFWYRQTMMQGLELLAYFRNRAPLDDSGMPKDRFSAEMPDATLATLKIQPSEPRDSAVYFCASGYQLLASGGAYEQYFGPGTRLTVT.

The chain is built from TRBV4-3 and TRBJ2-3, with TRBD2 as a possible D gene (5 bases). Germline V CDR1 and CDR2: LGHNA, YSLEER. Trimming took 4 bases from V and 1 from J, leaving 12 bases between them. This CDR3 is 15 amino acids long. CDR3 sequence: CASSREVGGTDTQYF. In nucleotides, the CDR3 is TGCGCCAGCAGCCGAGAGGTCGGGGGCACAGATACGCAGTATTTT.

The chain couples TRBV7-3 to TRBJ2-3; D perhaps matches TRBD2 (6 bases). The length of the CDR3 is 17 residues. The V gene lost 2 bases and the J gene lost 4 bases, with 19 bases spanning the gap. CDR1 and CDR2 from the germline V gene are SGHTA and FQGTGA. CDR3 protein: CASSLGVGGVEADTQYF. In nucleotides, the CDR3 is TGTGCCAGCAGCTTAGGGGTCGGCGGGGTAGAGGCAGATACGCAGTATTTT. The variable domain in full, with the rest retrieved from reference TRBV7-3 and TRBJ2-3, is GAGVSQTPSNKVTEKGKYVELRCDPISGHTALYWYRQSLGQGPEFLIYFQGTGAADDSGLPNDRFFAVRPEGSVSTLKIQRTERGDSAVYLCASSLGVGGVEADTQYFGPGTRLTVL.

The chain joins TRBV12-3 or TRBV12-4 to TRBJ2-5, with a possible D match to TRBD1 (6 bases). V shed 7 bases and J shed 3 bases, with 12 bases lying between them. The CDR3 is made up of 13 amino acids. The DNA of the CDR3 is TGTGCCAGCAACCCCAGGGGCGAAGAGACCCAGTACTTC. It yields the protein CASNPRGEETQYF.